This is a list of T cell receptor beta chains from one sample in a study of T cell changes during pregnancy in multiple sclerosis. The protocol was immunoSEQ multiplex PCR, while the TCRdb copy is restricted to in-frame clones and leaves out a portion. The sample holds roughly 80,000 clones; 93% are singletons and the top ten take approximately 2.5%. This sample comprised peripheral blood, obtained in the second trimester of pregnancy. The receptors were sampled from a female donor with multiple sclerosis, enrolled in a pregnancy study. CDR3s include the opening cysteine and the closing phenylalanine or tryptophan. A D gene is named only where the DNA matches it firmly. Only some rows state a clone size, as once, few, many or a class for expanded clones.

>15|TRBV11-3|TRBJ2-1|-|TRBD2
TGTGCCAGCAGCCCCTATGGCGGGGGTTACAATGAGCAGTTCTTC
CASSPYGGGYNEQFF
>15|TRBV25-1|TRBJ2-3|-|TRBD1
TGTGCCAGCAGGGGCACGACAGGGGAACGGGATACGCAGTATTTT
CASRGTTGERDTQYF
>15|TRBV6-6|TRBJ1-1|once|-
TGTGCCAGCAGTTACATCGGGTCAATCAACACTGAAGCTTTCTTT
CASSYIGSINTEAFF
>16|TRBV28|TRBJ1-1|-|TRBD1
TGTGCCAGCACCCATACTTCCGGGACAGGGAACACTGAAGCTTTCTTT
CASTHTSGTGNTEAFF
>18|TRBV18|TRBJ2-7|-|TRBD1
TGTGCCAGCTCACTTCGGACTTCCGGGACAGGGAAAAACTACGAGCAGTACTTC
CASSLRTSGTGKNYEQYF
>16|TRBV5-6|TRBJ2-5|once|TRBD2
TGTGCCAGCAGCTTGGCTCCAGCGGGGGGGTTGGAGACCCAGTACTTC
CASSLAPAGGLETQYF
>15|TRBV5-1|TRBJ2-3|-|-
TGCGCCAGCAGCTCACAGGGATCTAGGGGAGATACGCAGTATTTT
CASSSQGSRGDTQYF
>15|TRBV7-7|TRBJ1-1|-|-
TGTGCTAGCAGCTCCGATAGTTCAGGGCGGCGGGAGCTTTCTTTT
CASSSDSSGRRELSF
>13|TRBV30|TRBJ2-7|-|-
TGTGCCCACGGTGCGGGACCCACCTACGAGCAGTACTTC
CAHGAGPTYEQYF
>15|TRBV7-2|TRBJ1-5|-|-
TGTGCCAGCAGCCCGATTGCAGGGGTCGATCAGCCCCAGCATTTT
CASSPIAGVDQPQHF
>16|TRBV5-8|TRBJ1-4|-|TRBD1
TGTGCCAGCAGCTTGGGTGGGACAGGGACAAATGAAAAACTGTTTTTT
CASSLGGTGTNEKLFF
>16|TRBV4-1|TRBJ2-7|-|TRBD1
TGCGCCAGCAGCCAAGATCCCGGACAGGGCTCCTACGAGCAGTACTTC
CASSQDPGQGSYEQYF
>16|TRBV7-7|TRBJ2-5|-|TRBD2
TGTGCTAGCAGCTTAGTATCGGGGGAGGGGAAAGAGACCCAGTACTTC
CASSLVSGEGKETQYF
>16|TRBV4-1|TRBJ2-7|-|TRBD1
TGCGCCAGCAGCCAGGCTCGACAGGGTCCTCTCTACGAGCAGTACTTC
CASSQARQGPLYEQYF
>17|TRBV4-1|TRBJ1-3|-|-
TGCGCCAGCAGCCAAAAAGGGGGTGGTGTCTCTGGAAACACCATATATTTT
CASSQKGGGVSGNTIYF
>15|TRBV6-6|TRBJ2-1|-|TRBD2
TGTGCCAGCAGTTACCAGCGGGGGGGCTCAAATGAGCAGTTCTTC
CASSYQRGGSNEQFF
>14|TRBV5-1|TRBJ2-3|-|TRBD2
TGCGCCAGCAGCTTGGAGACTAGCGCAGATACGCAGTATTTT
CASSLETSADTQYF
>14|TRBV6-6|TRBJ1-2|-|-
TGTGCCAGCAGTTACTCTGGGGCCTACTATGGCTACACCTTC
CASSYSGAYYGYTF
>17|TRBV1|TRBJ2-1|-|-
TGCACCAGCAGCCAAGAGTGGAGCGGGGGGGCTGGGGGTGAGCAGTTCTTC
CTSSQEWSGGAGGEQFF
>14|TRBV5-1|TRBJ2-7|-|-
TGCGCCAGCAGCTCGTCCGAGACTGTGGACGAGCAGTACTTC
CASSSSETVDEQYF
>13|TRBV4-1|TRBJ1-1|-|-
TGCGCCAGCAGCCAAGGTAAGAACACTGAAGCTTTCTTT
CASSQGKNTEAFF
>14|TRBV15|TRBJ1-1|-|-
TGTGCCACCAGCAGAGGTCAGGCGAACACTGAAGCTTTCTTT
CATSRGQANTEAFF
>14|TRBV5-1|TRBJ1-1|-|TRBD1
TGCGCCAGCAGCGGACAGGGAGTGAACACTGAAGCTTTCTTT
CASSGQGVNTEAFF
>15|TRBV5-1|TRBJ2-5|-|TRBD1
TGCGCCAGCACCCGGGACAGGCCCACCCAAGAGACCCAGTACTTC
CASTRDRPTQETQYF
>13|TRBV27|TRBJ1-4|-|-
TGTGCCAGCAGTTTTGGGGGGAGGGAAAAACTGTTTTTT
CASSFGGREKLFF
>14|TRBV7-6|TRBJ1-1|-|TRBD1
TGTGCCAGCAGCTTAGCGACAGGGCCCACTGAAGCTTTCTTT
CASSLATGPTEAFF
>19|TRBV14|TRBJ1-5|-|TRBD1
TGTGCCAGCAGCCAAGATCGGGACAGGGGATTACGGTGCAATCAGCCCCAGCATTTT
CASSQDRDRGLRCNQPQHF
>13|TRBV15|TRBJ1-5|-|-
TGTGCCACCAGCAGAGATTACGGGGAGCCCCAGCATTTT
CATSRDYGEPQHF
>12|TRBV5-1|TRBJ2-5|once|-
TGCGCCAGCAGCGAGGTCCAAGAGACCCAGTACTTC
CASSEVQETQYF
>15|TRBV28|TRBJ2-7|-|TRBD1
TGTGCCAGCAGTTTCCGACAGGGGGTAGGGTACGAGCAGTACTTC
CASSFRQGVGYEQYF
>16|TRBV9|TRBJ1-2|-|-
TGTGCCAGCAGCGCCTCAATGGGGGGGTTGGGCTATGGCTACACCTTC
CASSASMGGLGYGYTF
>17|TRBV19|TRBJ2-3|-|-
TGTGCCAGTAGTATAGGTAGTGTCGGGACTAGCACAGATACGCAGTATTTT
CASSIGSVGTSTDTQYF
>15|TRBV11-2|TRBJ2-2|-|TRBD2
TGTGCCAGCAGCTTAGGGGGACTAGCTTTCGGGGAGCTGTTTTTT
CASSLGGLAFGELFF
>13|TRBV19|TRBJ2-7|-|TRBD1
TGTGCCACCGAGGACAGGCTCACCTACGAGCAGTACTTC
CATEDRLTYEQYF
>12|TRBV5-6|TRBJ1-2|-|-
TGTGCCAGCAGACCCGCCATGGCCGGCTACACCTTC
CASRPAMAGYTF
>15|TRBV6-1|TRBJ1-5|-|-
TGTGCCAGCAGTCGAGCGGGGGGGGCCGGGCAGCCCCAGCATTTT
CASSRAGGAGQPQHF
>12|TRBV30|TRBJ2-7|-|TRBD1
TGTGCACAGGACAGGGGTCGATACGAGCAGTACTTC
CAQDRGRYEQYF
>15|TRBV10-3|TRBJ2-1|-|TRBD2
TGTGCCATCAGTGGGTTGGCGGGGGGCCCCAATGAGCAGTTCTTC
CAISGLAGGPNEQFF
>15|TRBV6-6|TRBJ1-3|-|TRBD1
TGTGCCAGCAGTTGGGACAGGGCCTCTGGAAACACCATATATTTT
CASSWDRASGNTIYF
>14|TRBV10-3|TRBJ1-2|-|-
TGTGCCATCAGTGAGTTGGAGGGATTTAAGGGCTACACCTTC
CAISELEGFKGYTF
>16|TRBV15|TRBJ2-3|-|TRBD2
TGTGCCACCAGCTCCGAGGGGCTAGCGGGAATAGATACGCAGTATTTT
CATSSEGLAGIDTQYF
>15|TRBV7-2|TRBJ2-4|-|-
TGTGCCAGCAGCTTTGGGCAGCTCGGTGAGAACATTCAGTACTTC
CASSFGQLGENIQYF
>16|TRBV4-1|TRBJ2-2|-|-
TGCGCCAGCAGCTCTGCAGAGGGGGCGAACACCGGGGAGCTGTTTTTT
CASSSAEGANTGELFF
>12|TRBV29-1|TRBJ2-3|-|-
TGCAGCGTTGCCCTAGCATCAGATACGCAGTATTTT
CSVALASDTQYF
>18|TRBV5-8|TRBJ2-7|once|TRBD2
TGTGCCAGCAGCTTGGTTCTCTGGACTAGCGGGAAATCCTACGAGCAGTACTTC
CASSLVLWTSGKSYEQYF
>14|TRBV9|TRBJ1-6|-|TRBD1
TGTGCCAGCAGCGTTCAGGGGGGAAATTCACCCCTCCACTTT
CASSVQGGNSPLHF
>16|TRBV18|TRBJ2-3|-|-
TGTGCCAGCTCACCGAGTCCGAGGAGGGTTGAAGATACGCAGTATTTT
CASSPSPRRVEDTQYF
>15|TRBV5-1|TRBJ1-2|-|-
TGCGCCAGCAGCTTGGTACAGAGAGATAACTATGGCTACACCTTC
CASSLVQRDNYGYTF
>17|TRBV11-2|TRBJ2-3|-|TRBD2
TGTGCCAGCAGCTTCAATCTAGCGGGAGAGGGCACAGATACGCAGTATTTT
CASSFNLAGEGTDTQYF
>12|TRBV7-9|TRBJ1-2|-|-
TGTGCCAGCAGCCTGGGGGGGAATGGCTACACCTTC
CASSLGGNGYTF
>13|TRBV27|TRBJ1-2|-|-
TGTGCCAGCAGGAAGACAGGACTCTATGGCTACACCTTC
CASRKTGLYGYTF
>13|TRBV6-1|TRBJ2-2|-|-
TGTGCCATCCGACTAGTTCTCCCCGGGGAGCTGTTTTTT
CAIRLVLPGELFF
>13|TRBV13|TRBJ1-1|-|-
TGTGCCAGCAGCTCTGGAGTGAACACTGAAGCTTTCTTT
CASSSGVNTEAFF
>15|TRBV15|TRBJ2-1|-|-
TGTGCCACCAGCAGAGATCACGCCGGCGGGAATGAGCAGTTCTTC
CATSRDHAGGNEQFF
>14|TRBV5-1|TRBJ1-2|-|-
TGCGCCAGCAGCTCTCTAGACAGGATTTATGACTACACCTTC
CASSSLDRIYDYTF
>17|TRBV27|TRBJ1-5|few|TRBD1
TGTGCCAGCAGTCCTATCGGGACAGGAGATAGCAATCAGCCCCAGCATTTT
CASSPIGTGDSNQPQHF
>14|TRBV5-1|TRBJ1-4|-|-
TGCGCCAGCAGCTTACAGGGATTAAAGGAAAAACTGTTTTTT
CASSLQGLKEKLFF
>14|TRBV7-8|TRBJ1-5|-|TRBD1
TGTGCCAGCCGAAGGGACAGCCTTAATCAGCCCCAGCATTTT
CASRRDSLNQPQHF
>15|TRBV2|TRBJ2-3|-|-
TGTGCCAGCAGTGAAGGGACAGCAAGCACAGATACGCAGTATTTT
CASSEGTASTDTQYF
>16|TRBV29-1|TRBJ1-1|-|TRBD1
TGCAGCGTTGCCCTGGGACAGGGATGGGGTAACACTGAAGCTTTCTTT
CSVALGQGWGNTEAFF